Listed below are T cell receptor beta chains from one sample, sequenced in a study of beta chain features in type 1 diabetes. Sequenced by immunoSEQ multiplex PCR; TCRdb stores in-frame clones only, minus some. The sample records some 290,000 clones, roughly an eighth being singletons. Specimen: naive CD4+ T cells from blood. The receptors derive from a man aged 25 to 45 with type 1 diabetes. The CDR3 runs from the conserved cysteine through the conserved F or W. The D gene is left open where the match is weak. Only part of the rows carry a size: once, few, many, or a class if the clone is expanded.

v_call	clone_size	j_call	d_call	cdr3_aa	cdr3_nt
TRBV7-3	-	TRBJ2-1	TRBD2	CASSAGLASEQFF	TGTGCCAGCAGCGCCGGACTAGCGAGTGAGCAGTTCTTC
TRBV21-1	-	TRBJ2-2	-	CASSKGKGTITGELFF	TGTGCCAGCAGCAAAGGAAAGGGGACAATCACCGGGGAGCTGTTTTTT
TRBV5-1	few	TRBJ2-3	-	CASSLGASTDTQYF	TGCGCCAGCAGCTTGGGGGCTAGCACAGATACGCAGTATTTT
TRBV7-9	-	TRBJ2-3	TRBD2	CASSPALAGIIASTDTQYF	TGTGCCAGCAGTCCGGCCCTAGCGGGAATCATCGCTAGCACAGATACGCAGTATTTT
TRBV13	-	TRBJ2-1	TRBD2	CASSSLTGTTYNEQFF	TGTGCCAGCAGCTCACTTACCGGGACTACATACAATGAGCAGTTCTTC
TRBV5-1	-	TRBJ1-5	TRBD1	CASSFGTGDNQPQHF	TGCGCCAGCAGCTTCGGGACAGGGGATAATCAGCCCCAGCATTTT
TRBV4-2	few	TRBJ1-1	TRBD1	CASSQVATSRDRNTEAFF	TGTGCCAGCAGCCAAGTTGCAACGTCCCGGGACAGGAACACTGAAGCTTTCTTT
TRBV5-1	-	TRBJ2-3	TRBD2	CASSFGGGIDTQYF	TGCGCCAGCAGCTTCGGGGGGGGCATAGATACGCAGTATTTT
TRBV5-4	few	TRBJ1-2	TRBD1	CASSFGTEEGYTF	TGTGCCAGCAGCTTTGGGACAGAGGAAGGCTACACCTTC
TRBV14	few	TRBJ2-6	TRBD1	CASSPLAWGTGYSGANVLTF	TGTGCCAGCAGCCCTCTCGCATGGGGGACAGGATACTCTGGGGCCAACGTCCTGACTTTC
TRBV5-6	few	TRBJ2-1	TRBD2	CASSFALAGHTDEQFF	TGTGCCAGCAGCTTCGCGCTAGCGGGCCATACGGATGAGCAGTTCTTC
TRBV6-1	-	TRBJ1-5	-	CASSGHGNQPQHF	TGTGCCAGCAGTGGGCACGGCAATCAGCCCCAGCATTTT
TRBV7-9	few	TRBJ1-4	-	CASSPGVEKLFF	TGTGCCAGCAGCCCAGGGGTCGAAAAACTGTTTTTT
TRBV5-4	-	TRBJ2-3	TRBD2	CASSSPLAGVRDTQYF	TGTGCCAGCAGCTCGCCCCTAGCGGGCGTCCGAGATACGCAGTATTTT
TRBV28	-	TRBJ2-7	TRBD2	CASILAGGPGSSYEQYF	TGTGCCAGCATACTAGCGGGAGGGCCCGGGAGCTCCTACGAGCAGTACTTC
TRBV7-9	-	TRBJ2-7	-	CASSLRETFEQYF	TGTGCCAGCAGCTTACGAGAAACCTTCGAGCAGTACTTC
TRBV2	few	TRBJ2-5	-	CASTKSYQETQYF	TGTGCCAGCACGAAGAGCTACCAAGAGACCCAGTACTTC
TRBV30	-	TRBJ1-2	TRBD1	CAWSYLGTDHALNYGYTF	TGTGCCTGGAGTTACCTCGGGACAGACCATGCTTTAAACTATGGCTACACCTTC
TRBV19	few	TRBJ2-1	-	CASSITRGNEQFF	TGTGCCAGTAGTATAACCAGGGGCAATGAGCAGTTCTTC
TRBV5-1	few	TRBJ2-7	-	CASSLTGIDEQYF	TGCGCCAGCAGCTTGACCGGGATCGACGAGCAGTACTTC
TRBV2	-	TRBJ1-2	TRBD1	CASRSWGQGSGGYTF	TGTGCCAGCAGGTCTTGGGGACAGGGTTCGGGTGGCTACACCTTC
TRBV5-1	few	TRBJ2-7	TRBD2	CASSSAAGDEKYF	TGCGCCAGCAGCTCCGCGGCGGGAGACGAGAAGTACTTC
TRBV9	-	TRBJ2-3	-	CASSVEGIAATDTQYF	TGTGCCAGCAGCGTAGAAGGAATAGCGGCCACAGATACGCAGTATTTT
TRBV15	-	TRBJ2-1	TRBD1	CATSSFGRGQDEQFF	TGTGCCACCAGCAGTTTTGGCAGGGGGCAGGATGAGCAGTTCTTC
TRBV15	few	TRBJ2-1	TRBD2	CATSPRLAGNYNEQFF	TGTGCCACCAGCCCCAGATTAGCGGGGAACTACAATGAGCAGTTCTTC
TRBV2	few	TRBJ2-7	TRBD2	CASSAFAGADEQYF	TGTGCCAGCAGTGCCTTTGCGGGAGCCGACGAGCAGTACTTC
TRBV6-5	few	TRBJ1-2	-	CASSQLNYGYTF	TGTGCCAGCAGCCAACTTAACTATGGCTACACCTTC
TRBV12-5	few	TRBJ2-1	TRBD2	CASGMGLARNEQFF	TGTGCTAGTGGTATGGGACTAGCGCGGAATGAGCAGTTCTTC
TRBV28	few	TRBJ2-1	TRBD2	CASKDYWTSFDNEQFF	TGTGCCAGCAAAGATTACTGGACTAGTTTTGACAATGAGCAGTTCTTC
TRBV4-1	-	TRBJ1-5	-	CASSDEPARGSGQPQHF	TGCGCCAGCAGCGATGAACCAGCCAGGGGATCAGGTCAGCCCCAGCATTTT
TRBV4-3	many	TRBJ2-2	TRBD1	CASSRGQGNTGELFF	TGCGCCAGCAGCCGGGGACAGGGGAACACCGGGGAGCTGTTTTTT
TRBV5-5	-	TRBJ2-6	-	CASSRQPSGANVLTF	TGTGCCAGCAGCCGACAGCCCTCTGGGGCCAACGTCCTGACTTTC
TRBV18	-	TRBJ2-2	TRBD1	CASSPRDRGTGELFF	TGTGCCAGCTCACCACGGGACAGGGGGACCGGGGAGCTGTTTTTT
TRBV29-1	-	TRBJ1-4	TRBD1	CSAGQGNEKLFF	TGCAGCGCCGGACAGGGGAATGAAAAACTGTTTTTT
TRBV2	-	TRBJ1-1	-	CASSDPGNTEAFF	TGTGCCAGCAGTGATCCGGGGAACACTGAAGCTTTCTTT
TRBV5-1	few	TRBJ2-6	TRBD2	CASSETSGGSGANVLTF	TGCGCCAGCAGCGAGACTAGCGGGGGCTCTGGGGCCAACGTCCTGACTTTC
TRBV7-9	few	TRBJ2-3	TRBD2	CASSFRTSGSTDTQYF	TGTGCCAGCAGCTTCCGGACTAGCGGGAGTACAGATACGCAGTATTTT
TRBV4-3	-	TRBJ2-5	TRBD2	CASSQDWRGSRSETQYF	TGCGCCAGCAGCCAAGATTGGCGCGGGAGTCGCAGCGAGACCCAGTACTTC
TRBV28	few	TRBJ2-7	TRBD2	CASSLAASGNYEQYF	TGTGCCAGCAGTTTAGCGGCTAGCGGGAACTACGAGCAGTACTTC
TRBV13	-	TRBJ1-2	-	CASILQGNYGYTF	TGTGCCAGCATCCTACAGGGAAACTATGGCTACACCTTC
TRBV5-6	few	TRBJ2-1	-	CASSRGNEQFF	TGTGCCAGCAGCCGGGGGAATGAGCAGTTCTTC
TRBV28	few	TRBJ1-2	TRBD1	CASSSGDRWNYGYTF	TGTGCCAGCAGTTCGGGGGACAGGTGGAACTATGGCTACACCTTC
TRBV11-2	few	TRBJ2-5	-	CASSLGAYQETQYF	TGTGCCAGCAGCTTAGGGGCATACCAAGAGACCCAGTACTTC
TRBV2	-	TRBJ1-2	-	CASNLDSYGYTF	TGTGCCAGCAACCTGGACTCCTATGGCTACACCTTC
TRBV5-1	-	TRBJ2-7	-	CASSLQGREQYF	TGCGCCAGCAGTCTACAGGGACGCGAGCAGTACTTC
TRBV5-6	-	TRBJ2-7	TRBD1	CASSPLPRGTDLSYEQYF	TGTGCCAGCAGCCCACTCCCGAGAGGGACAGACTTATCCTACGAGCAGTACTTC
TRBV5-1	few	TRBJ1-5	TRBD1	CASSLGTGPYQPQHF	TGCGCCAGCAGCTTGGGGACAGGGCCTTATCAGCCCCAGCATTTT
TRBV2	-	TRBJ2-3	TRBD1	CASRGTEYTDTQYF	TGTGCCAGCAGAGGGACAGAGTACACAGATACGCAGTATTTT
TRBV28	-	TRBJ2-7	-	CASSPPGRWSYEQYF	TGTGCCAGCAGTCCCCCCGGGAGATGGTCCTACGAGCAGTACTTC
TRBV29-1	few	TRBJ2-7	-	CSAQGINEQYF	TGCAGCGCTCAGGGGATCAACGAGCAGTACTTC
TRBV19	-	TRBJ2-6	-	CASHLQDSGANVLTF	TGTGCCAGCCACTTACAGGACTCTGGGGCCAACGTCCTGACTTTC
TRBV9	few	TRBJ2-1	TRBD1	CASSVEGASYNEQFF	TGTGCCAGCAGCGTAGAGGGGGCCAGCTACAATGAGCAGTTCTTC
TRBV19	-	TRBJ2-2	TRBD1	CASSIRTGRATGELFF	TGTGCCAGTAGTATACGGACAGGGCGAGCAACCGGGGAGCTGTTTTTT
TRBV29-1	-	TRBJ1-2	TRBD1	CSVERGQGASGYTF	TGCAGCGTTGAGAGGGGACAGGGGGCAAGTGGCTACACCTTC
TRBV19	few	TRBJ2-1	-	CASSIAQISDEQFF	TGTGCCAGTAGTATAGCCCAAATTAGCGATGAGCAGTTCTTC
TRBV29-1	-	TRBJ1-1	TRBD1	CSVRQGNTNTEAFF	TGCAGCGTCCGACAGGGAAATACGAACACTGAAGCTTTCTTT
TRBV28	few	TRBJ2-7	-	CASSLGSGGGAYEQYF	TGTGCCAGCAGTTTAGGATCTGGAGGCGGGGCCTACGAGCAGTACTTC
TRBV27	once	TRBJ2-3	TRBD1	CASSLGTAYDTQYF	TGTGCCAGCAGTTTAGGGACAGCCTATGATACGCAGTATTTT
TRBV6-5	-	TRBJ2-1	-	CASSYSGRDEQFF	TGTGCCAGCAGTTACTCGGGCAGGGATGAGCAGTTCTTC
TRBV7-9	-	TRBJ2-1	TRBD1	CASSLGQGARNEQFF	TGTGCCAGCAGCTTGGGTCAGGGGGCGAGGAATGAGCAGTTCTTC